The 30 T cell receptor beta chains given below trace back to one sample, sequenced in a study of blood T cell repertoires in COVID-19. This table comes from immunoSEQ multiplex PCR, and its TCRdb copy is limited to in-frame clones, with some not included. The sample records roughly 250,000 clones, 87% being singletons. The sequencing sample was made of peripheral blood. All receptors derive from a woman aged 45 to 65 with acute or convalescent COVID-19.

This clone was counted only a few times. The chain has TRBV7-2 and TRBJ1-3; weak D call: TRBD1 (5 bases). This CDR3 has 15 residues. V gave up 0 bases and J gave up 2 bases, with 8 bases separating them. Germline values: CDR1 SGHTA, CDR2 FQGNSA. CDR3 nucleotide sequence: TGTGCCAGCAGCTTAGCGCGGGGGGCTGGAAACACCATATATTTT. It is translated as CASSLARGAGNTIYF.

The chain employs TRBV2 and TRBJ1-4, with D unresolved. Trimming removed 3 bases from V and 3 bases from J, with 11 bases in between. The CDR3 is 15 residues long. Per the germline V gene, CDR1 is SNHLY and CDR2 is FYNNEI. CDR3 nucleotide sequence: TGTGCCAGCAGTGATTTTGCCGGGGCTAATGAAAAACTGTTTTTT. Translated: CASSDFAGANEKLFF.

This chain connects TRBV4-2 to TRBJ2-5; tentative D call: TRBD2 (5 bases). Germline values: CDR1 LGHNA, CDR2 YNFKEQ. The V end was cut by 3 bases, the J end by 2 bases, with 10 bases between. This CDR3 has 14 amino acids. The DNA for the CDR3 is TGTGCCAGCAGCCAGGACTTGCGACAAGAGACCCAGTACTTC. This translates into CASSQDLRQETQYF.

Comment on this clone: The junction differs from germline at one of its ends, possibly a read error. The V call is TRBV27, the J call TRBJ2-3; 9 bases align to TRBD2. The CDR3 extends over 16 amino acids. Germline V gene data show CDR1 as MNHEY and CDR2 as SMNVEV (reference sequence). Here the CDR3 reads CASSFLAGTNTNTQYF. The CDR3 DNA sequence: TGTGCCAGCAGTTTCCTAGCGGGGACAAACACAAATACGCAGTATTTT.

About this clone itself: The germline gene is not matched at one end of the junction; a read error may be the cause. The chain recombines TRBV5-4 with TRBJ1-1; D is possibly TRBD1 (6 bases). From germline, CDR1 is SGHNT and CDR2 YYREEE (reference sequence). The CDR3 runs 14 residues. CDR3 amino acids: CASTLTGKNTEAFF. In nucleotides, the CDR3 is TGTGCCAGCACCTTGACAGGAAAGAACACTGAAGCTTTCTTT. The full variable domain, rest sourced from reference TRBV5-4 and TRBJ1-1, is ETGVTQSPTHLIKTRGQQVTLRCSSQSGHNTVSWYQQALGQGPQFIFQYYREEENGRGNFPPRFSGLQFPNYSSELNVNALELDDSALYLCASTLTGKNTEAFFGQGTRLTVV.

This chain uses TRBV24-1 with TRBJ2-3; TRBD2 matches at 12 bases. V was clipped by 4 bases and J by 8 bases; unmatched bases: 12. This CDR3 region has 17 residues. In germline, CDR1 is KGHDR, CDR2 SFDVKD. The CDR3 reads CATSDPTSGRPPGTQYF. DNA of the CDR3: TGTGCCACCAGTGACCCAACTAGCGGGAGGCCTCCCGGTACGCAGTATTTT.

This clone has only one observation. V and J are TRBV6-4 and TRBJ1-4, with D tentatively TRBD1 (5 bases). The CDR3 covers 14 residues. V lost 6 bases, J lost 10 bases, and 18 bases lay in between. Germline loops: CDR1 MRHNA, CDR2 SNTAGT. The chain's CDR3 is CASRRTGLGGKLFF. The CDR3 coding sequence is TGTGCCAGCAGACGGACTGGCCTGGGGGGAAAACTGTTTTTT.

The chain couples TRBV28 to TRBJ1-2, with 7 bases lining up with TRBD1. V dropped 11 bases and J dropped 4; count of bases not matched to a gene: 10. The CDR3 is made up of 13 amino acids. Germline V gives CDR1 MDHEN, CDR2 SYDVKM. CDR3 DNA sequence: TGTGCCTACCTGACAGGGATCCCCTATGGCTACACCTTC. This translates into CAYLTGIPYGYTF.

The chain combines TRBV24-1 with TRBJ2-3, with D perhaps matching TRBD2 (5 bases). Trimming took 0 bases from V and 0 from J, leaving 9 bases between them. CDR1 is KGHDR, CDR2 SFDVKD, per germline. This CDR3 has 16 amino acids. The DNA for the CDR3 is TGTGCCACCAGTGATTTGTGGGGAGATAGCACAGATACGCAGTATTTT. Encoded protein: CATSDLWGDSTDTQYF.

This chain joins TRBV18 and TRBJ1-2; D unresolved. The germline V gene has CDR1 KGHSH and CDR2 LQKENI. The CDR3 extends over 14 amino acids. Deletions cut 2 bases from V and 8 bases from J, with 15 bases between. The CDR3 reads CASSPWNGERGYTF. The CDR3 DNA sequence: TGTGCCAGCTCACCATGGAACGGGGAGAGAGGCTACACCTTC.

The gene calls are TRBV2 and TRBJ1-4; a weak D match, TRBD1 (5 bases). V was clipped by 4 bases and J by 3 bases, with 12 bases between them. The CDR3 contains 15 residues. Germline assignment: CDR1 SNHLY and CDR2 FYNNEI. CDR3 DNA: TGTGCCAGCAGTGGGTACAGGACCTCTAATGAAAAACTGTTTTTT. Translated: CASSGYRTSNEKLFF.

This chain's CDR3 is CASSPGGEKLFF. The CDR3 coding sequence is TGTGCCAGCAGCCCGGGGGGGGAAAAACTGTTTTTT. The gene calls are TRBV6-6 and TRBJ1-4, with a possible D match to TRBD1 (5 bases). Germline lookup yields CDR1 MNHNY and CDR2 SVGAGI (reference sequence). There are 12 residues in the CDR3. Trimming shortened V by 6 bases and J by 8 bases, and 10 bases separated the two germline ends.

In this sample, this clone turned up once. The chain is built from TRBV30 and TRBJ1-1; possibly TRBD1 for D (6 bases). This CDR3 comprises 12 residues. Deletions cut 3 bases from V and 7 bases from J, with 12 bases between. Germline CDR1 GTSNPN, CDR2 SVGIG (reference sequence). The CDR3 sequence is CAWSLGHYEAFF. The CDR3 bases are TGTGCCTGGAGCCTGGGACACTATGAAGCTTTCTTT.

This clone was seen a handful of times. The rearrangement links TRBV11-3 to TRBJ2-1; 9 positions match TRBD1. Trimming cost V 7 bases and J 8 bases; bases outside gene matches: 12. Looked up from germline, CDR1 is SGHNT and CDR2 is YENEEA. The CDR3 consists of 15 residues. The CDR3 DNA is TGTGCCAGCACCACCGGGACAGGGCGGAGCGATGAGCAGTTCTTC. Translation: CASTTGTGRSDEQFF.

The V and J genes are TRBV12-3 or TRBV12-4 and TRBJ2-7; the D is unclear. V lost 1 base, J lost 0 bases, and 4 bases lay in between. The CDR3 extends over 13 amino acids. The CDR3 spells CASSLVLSYEQYF. Here the CDR3 DNA reads TGTGCCAGCAGTTTAGTTCTCTCCTACGAGCAGTACTTC.

The chain links TRBV5-1 to TRBJ1-1, with 10 bases lining up with TRBD1. The CDR3 totals 15 residues. CDR1 and CDR2 from the germline V gene are SGHRS and YFSETQ. The V and J ends lost 0 bases and 6 bases, in that order; junction bases with no gene match: 5. CDR3 sequence: CASSLAGDRGSEAFF. The CDR3 DNA sequence: TGCGCCAGCAGCTTGGCGGGGGACAGGGGATCTGAAGCTTTCTTT.

V and J are TRBV5-4 and TRBJ2-7; 11 bases line up with TRBD2. The ends lost 2 bases at V and 6 bases at J; junction bases unmatched: 7. The CDR3 length is 15 residues. CDR1 SGHNT and CDR2 YYREEE come from the germline V gene (reference sequence). The CDR3, as DNA: TGTGCCAGCAGCTTATTAGCGGGAGGGCCGGCCGAGCAGTACTTC. It is translated as CASSLLAGGPAEQYF.

This clone occurred a few times. The chain is built from TRBV29-1 and TRBJ2-7, with a possible D match to TRBD1 (6 bases). The CDR3 totals 14 residues. The germline V gene encodes CDR1 SQVTM and CDR2 ANQGSEA. Trimming left V 1 base short and J 1 base short, with 11 bases between. The CDR3 DNA reads TGCAGCGTTGAAGCGACAGGTAGATCCTACGAGCAGTACTTC. It encodes CSVEATGRSYEQYF.

The gene calls are TRBV6-1 and TRBJ2-7, with 7 bases lining up with TRBD1. V dropped 4 bases and J dropped 2; count of bases not matched to a gene: 11. The CDR3 is 16 residues long. CDR1 is MNHNS, CDR2 SASEGT, per germline. The CDR3 reads CASSGDGQVFPYEQYF. CDR3 nucleotides: TGTGCCAGCAGTGGGGACGGACAGGTCTTCCCCTACGAGCAGTACTTC.

The J gene is TRBJ1-2, the V gene TRBV11-2, with 9 bases fitting TRBD1. Germline V gene lookup returns CDR1 SGHAT and CDR2 FQNNGV. The CDR3 sequence is 16 residues long. Trimming cost V 2 bases and J 8 bases; bases outside gene matches: 12. The CDR3 region has the DNA TGTGCCAGCAGCTTAAGCGTTACAGGGGGCGCGGGGGGCTACACCTTC. Amino acid sequence: CASSLSVTGGAGGYTF.

This clone was detected once. The rearrangement uses TRBV18 and TRBJ1-5; tentative D call: TRBD1 (6 bases). From germline, CDR1 is KGHSH and CDR2 LQKENI. Trimming took off 2 bases at V and 4 bases at J, with 6 bases between the two ends. This CDR3 is 13 amino acids long. CDR3 sequence (DNA): TGTGCCAGCTCACCAGGGACAAATCAGCCCCAGCATTTT. It codes for CASSPGTNQPQHF. The whole variable domain, remainder taken from reference TRBV18 and TRBJ1-5, is NAGVMQNPRHLVRRRGQEARLRCSPMKGHSHVYWYRQLPEEGLKFMVYLQKENIIDESGMPKERFSAEFPKEGPSILRIQQVVRGDSAAYFCASSPGTNQPQHFGDGTRLSIL.

The chain has TRBV29-1 and TRBJ1-1; TRBD1 agrees at 10 bases. This CDR3 is built from 15 residues. The J segment lost 2 bases and the V segment lost 3 bases, leaving 6 bases of the junction unmatched. Looked up from germline, CDR1 is SQVTM and CDR2 is ANQGSEA. This chain's CDR3 is CSVEKTGGFNTEAFF. The CDR3 region has the DNA TGCAGCGTTGAGAAGACAGGGGGCTTTAACACTGAAGCTTTCTTT.

CDR3 sequence (DNA): TGTGCCAGCAGCTTAGATAGCGGGAGGGCCGGAGATACGCAGTATTTT. Its translation is CASSLDSGRAGDTQYF. The chain employs TRBV13 and TRBJ2-3; 11 bases map to TRBD2. The CDR3 has 16 amino acids. With V trimmed by 1 base and J by 5 bases, 5 bases remained unmatched. CDR1 PRHDT and CDR2 FYEKMQ come from the germline V gene (reference sequence).

V is TRBV15 and J is TRBJ1-1; no clear D. Trimming removed 6 bases from V and 3 bases from J, with 14 bases in between. The CDR3 contains 14 residues. Per the germline V gene, CDR1 is LNHNV and CDR2 is YYDKDF (reference sequence). CDR3 in DNA: TGTGCCACCAGGCGAGGTTTGGGTGACACTGAAGCTTTCTTT. It translates to CATRRGLGDTEAFF.

The chain joins TRBV6-5 to TRBJ2-7, with 11 bases lining up with TRBD2. The V segment lost 5 bases and the J segment 2 bases; nucleotides outside the gene matches: 2. This CDR3 contains 14 residues. Germline values: CDR1 MNHEY, CDR2 SVGAGI. DNA for the CDR3: TGTGCCAGCAGTCAGGGACTAGCGGCCTACGAGCAGTACTTC. This sequence encodes CASSQGLAAYEQYF.

The chain carries TRBV7-3 and TRBJ2-7, with D maybe TRBD1 (6 bases). Trimming cost V 2 bases and J 6 bases, with 11 bases left between them. The CDR3 covers 13 residues. Germline CDR1 is SGHTA and CDR2 is FQGTGA. The CDR3 loop is CASSLGAGAEQYF. The CDR3 DNA follows: TGTGCCAGCAGCTTAGGTGCAGGGGCCGAGCAGTACTTC.

V usage is TRBV3-1 (or the pseudogene TRBV3-2) and J usage is TRBJ2-4, with TRBD2 matching 10 bases. The CDR3 length is 17 residues. J lost 1 base, V lost 0 bases, and 3 bases had no gene match. Per the germline V gene, CDR1 is LGHDT and CDR2 is YNNKEL (reference sequence). Written as DNA, the CDR3 is TGTGCCAGCAGCCAAGACCCGGGACTAGCGGCCAAAAACATTCAGTACTTC. Translating it yields CASSQDPGLAAKNIQYF.

This chain connects TRBV29-1 to TRBJ1-1; the match to TRBD1 covers 8 bases. Germline CDR1 and CDR2: SQVTM and ANQGSEA. The CDR3 runs 16 residues. With V trimmed by 5 bases and J by 1 base, 12 bases remained unmatched. CDR3 bases: TGCAGCGTTAAAAACTCAGGGGGCGTGGGGAACACTGAAGCTTTCTTT. This sequence encodes CSVKNSGGVGNTEAFF.

The chain carries TRBV6-6 and TRBJ1-1; tentative D call: TRBD1 (6 bases). Germline V lookup: CDR1 MNHNY, CDR2 SVGAGI (reference sequence). V lost 8 bases and J lost 5, with 12 bases in between. There are 12 residues in the CDR3. In DNA form, the CDR3 reads TGTGCCAGCCTACAGGGAGGGACTGAAGCTTTCTTT. Protein product: CASLQGGTEAFF.

The V and J genes are TRBV25-1 and TRBJ1-5; the D gene is possibly TRBD1 (5 bases). Trimming removed 4 bases at V and 4 bases at J, with 8 bases between. The CDR3 length is 13 residues. From germline, CDR1 is MGHDK and CDR2 SYGVNS. DNA for the CDR3: TGTGCCAGCAGTGCCCCAGGGAATCAGCCCCAGCATTTT. Encoded protein: CASSAPGNQPQHF.